The clone carrying this T cell receptor beta chain came up once. CD8+ and CD4+ blood T cells underwent TCR beta sequencing. FACS was used to enrich TEMRA cells, whereas the CD8+ and CD4+ T cells were obtained by negative isolation. This sample is part of a study of CD8 T cells in Susac syndrome. Germline V lookup: CDR1 LGHDT, CDR2 YNNKEL (reference sequence). The ends were cut back, 1 base at V and 8 bases at J, with 9 bases in the middle. This CDR3 is built from 13 residues. With random hexamers, reverse transcription was performed on about 0.5 to 1 ug of RNA. From the immunoSEQ multiplex PCR reads, TCRdb called clonotypes with MiXCR, one entry per CDR3 protein. The repertoire consists of approximately 150,000 distinct CDR3 sequences, with 95% occurring once and the leading ten covering roughly 0.084%.

The rearrangement uses TRBV3-1 and TRBJ2-4, with D possibly TRBD2 on 6 matching bases. This receptor was taken from a human donor with Susac syndrome. Specimen: CD4+ T cells from PBMCs. The CDR3 sequence: CASSQAGEDIQYF. The DNA for the CDR3 is TGTGCCAGCAGCCAAGCGGGAGAGGACATTCAGTACTTC.